The 9 T cell receptor beta chains presented below share a single source sample, sequenced in a study of CD8 T cells in Susac syndrome. Random hexamers were used to reverse transcribe the RNA input (0.5 to 1 ug). TCRdb reprocessed the immunoSEQ multiplex PCR reads via MiXCR and lists one record per CDR3 protein. Of 120,000 or so distinct CDR3 sequences in the sample, 96% are singletons; the top ten hold approximately 0.15%. The sample comprised CD4+ T cells from PBMCs. These receptors were obtained from a human donor with Susac syndrome.

V usage is TRBV30 and J usage is TRBJ2-1; D ambiguous. Germline lookup yields CDR1 GTSNPN and CDR2 SVGIG (reference sequence). The CDR3 covers 11 residues. V was shortened by 5 bases and J by 6 bases, with 8 bases between the two germline ends. The CDR3 loop is CAWVNFNEQFF. The CDR3 DNA reads as TGTGCCTGGGTGAACTTCAATGAGCAGTTCTTC. The entire variable domain, with the rest obtained from reference TRBV30 and TRBJ2-1, is as follows: SQTIHQWPATLVQPVGSPLSLECTVEGTSNPNLYWYRQAAGRGLQLLFYSVGIGQISSEVPQNLSASRPQDRQFILSSKKLLLSDSGFYLCAWVNFNEQFFGPGTRLTVL.

The rearrangement joins TRBV7-9 to TRBJ2-1, with 7 positions matching TRBD2. After removal of 3 bases from V and 8 bases from J, the junction contained 10 bases not matched to a gene. The V gene's germline CDR1 is SEHNR and CDR2 FQNEAQ (reference sequence). This CDR3 has 15 amino acids. The CDR3 nucleotides are TGTGCCAGCAGCTTCACCGGGACTAAAGTGGATGAGCAGTTCTTC. This encodes CASSFTGTKVDEQFF.

The V call is TRBV7-2, the J call TRBJ1-1; D unclear. V was clipped by 5 bases and J by 0 bases, with 7 bases between them. The CDR3 covers 13 residues. Per germline, CDR1 SGHTA and CDR2 FQGNSA. CDR3 amino acids: CASSDGVNTEAFF. For the CDR3, the DNA is TGTGCCAGCAGCGACGGGGTGAACACTGAAGCTTTCTTT.

V usage is TRBV3-1 and J usage is TRBJ1-1, with D tentatively TRBD1 (5 bases). Germline lookup yields CDR1 LGHDT and CDR2 YNNKEL (reference sequence). The CDR3 covers 15 residues. Deletions cut 4 bases from V and 1 base from J, with 13 bases between. The CDR3 region has the DNA TGTGCCAGCAGCCGGGGACGGATCGAGAACACTGAAGCTTTCTTT. Its translation is CASSRGRIENTEAFF.

Here the CDR3 reads CASSLGGARTNEKLFF. The CDR3 nucleotides are TGTGCCAGCAGTTTAGGGGGGGCTCGAACTAATGAAAAACTGTTTTTT. The chain couples TRBV28 to TRBJ1-4; the D gene is possibly TRBD1 (6 bases). This CDR3 has 16 amino acids. Germline lookup yields CDR1 MDHEN and CDR2 SYDVKM. V was pared by 2 bases and J by 1 base, with 11 bases between.

The rearrangement uses TRBV3-1 and TRBJ2-7; TRBD1 or TRBD2 may be the D gene (5 bases each). V was pared by 5 bases and J by 0 bases, with 14 bases between. This CDR3 has 15 amino acids. CDR1 LGHDT and CDR2 YNNKEL come from the germline V gene (reference sequence). The CDR3 DNA follows: TGTGCCAGCAGCACAGCAGGGACCAGCTCCTACGAGCAGTACTTC. Its translation: CASSTAGTSSYEQYF.

This chain links TRBV18 with TRBJ2-2, with 10 positions matching TRBD2. This CDR3 region has 16 residues. In germline, CDR1 is KGHSH, CDR2 LQKENI. The trim removed 6 bases at V and 0 bases at J, leaving 4 bases unmatched. The CDR3 sequence: CASSPGLAANTGELFF. As DNA, the CDR3 is TGTGCCAGCTCCCCCGGACTAGCGGCGAACACCGGGGAGCTGTTTTTT.

This CDR3 reads CSVLRGGGPGGELFF. The CDR3 DNA reads as TGCAGCGTTCTCCGGGGGGGAGGGCCGGGCGGGGAGCTGTTTTTT. The genes are TRBV29-1 and TRBJ2-2; 8 nucleotides match TRBD2. V was pared by 5 bases and J by 7 bases, with 12 bases of the junction left unmatched. The CDR3 extends over 15 amino acids. From germline, CDR1 is SQVTM and CDR2 ANQGSEA.

V usage is TRBV29-1 and J usage is TRBJ2-7; TRBD1 matches at 10 bases. The CDR3 has 11 residues. Germline CDR1 and CDR2: SQVTM and ANQGSEA. V lost 7 bases, J lost 6 bases, and 3 bases stayed unmatched. The CDR3 here is CSARDRGEQYF. The CDR3 DNA sequence: TGCAGCGCCAGGGACAGGGGCGAGCAGTACTTC.